What follows are 2 T cell receptor beta chains derived from one specimen sequenced in a study of OX40 agonist ivuxolimab in advanced cancers. Clones were sequenced by immunoSEQ multiplex PCR, and TCRdb holds only the in-frame ones, with some missing. The top ten hold approximately 15% of the sample, which has some 50,000 clones, approximately 83% seen once. The source was CD4+ or CD8+ T cells sorted from blood, collected in a trial of the OX40 agonist ivuxolimab. These receptors all come from an adult with an advanced solid tumor such as melanoma, head and neck, liver or kidney cancer.

This clone turned up a few times. The chain employs TRBV28 and TRBJ1-2, with TRBD1 matching over 8 bases. The CDR3 loop spans 15 amino acids. Germline CDR1 and CDR2: MDHEN and SYDVKM. Trimming cost V 5 bases and J 2 bases; bases outside gene matches: 7. The CDR3 DNA sequence: TGTGCCAGCAGTCTAACCAGGACAGGGAACTATGGCTACACCTTC. Protein product: CASSLTRTGNYGYTF.

The J gene is TRBJ2-5, the V gene TRBV7-9; 12 bases are shared with TRBD1. Germline assignment: CDR1 SEHNR and CDR2 FQNEAQ (reference sequence). V lost 4 bases and J lost 5; bases outside the gene matches: 8. There are 16 residues in the CDR3. CDR3 DNA sequence: TGTGCCAGCAGCTATCCGGGACAGGGGGCGAGGGAGACCCAGTACTTC. Translating it yields CASSYPGQGARETQYF.